The rows below give T cell receptor beta chains drawn from one sample of a study of blood T cell repertoires in COVID-19. Sequencing was performed with immunoSEQ multiplex PCR; in TCRdb, only in-frame clones are kept and a portion is missing. Of fewer than 350,000 clones in the sample, approximately 91% were seen once. Sequenced material: PBMCs or T cells enriched from blood (not recorded which). The receptors shown here come from a man aged 55 to 70 who had recovered from COVID-19. Both conserved end residues are part of each CDR3. A D gene is named only where the DNA matches it firmly.

J gene	D gene	V gene	CDR3 protein
TRBJ2-7	TRBD2	TRBV5-1	CASSLQPSGGSSYEQYF
TRBJ2-1	NA	TRBV4-2	CASSPQGFTSNNEQFF
TRBJ1-4	TRBD1	TRBV5-1	CASSQDRVYEKLFF
TRBJ2-2	TRBD1	TRBV9	CASSPGQGNTGELFF
TRBJ2-1	TRBD1	TRBV28	CASRDRAYNEQFF
TRBJ2-3	NA	TRBV7-2	CASSSAGTSSTDTQYF
TRBJ2-2	TRBD2	TRBV7-2	CASSITSEGWSNTGELFF
TRBJ2-3	NA	TRBV9	CASGGGTDTQYF
TRBJ2-7	TRBD2	TRBV18	CASSPGLAGVGEQYF
TRBJ2-3	TRBD2	TRBV7-9	CASSPLLAGSGTDTQYF
TRBJ2-5	TRBD2	TRBV5-1	CASSAGLGSPSRETQYF
TRBJ1-6	NA	TRBV5-4	CASSLANSPLHF
TRBJ2-1	NA	TRBV9	CASSPLGQDYNEQFF
TRBJ2-6	TRBD1	TRBV5-1	CASSLYPIGTGSRSSGANVLTF
TRBJ2-2	NA	TRBV9	CASSVGPEGRTTINTGELFF
TRBJ2-1	TRBD2	TRBV19	CASSRLAGVSGNEQFF
TRBJ2-7	NA	TRBV3-1/TRBV3-2	CASSQYSSYEQYF
TRBJ2-5	NA	TRBV5-5	CASSLWGGAETQYF
TRBJ2-1	NA	TRBV28	CASIKAHEQFF
TRBJ2-2	TRBD2	TRBV7-3	CASSSEREAVDTGELFF
TRBJ2-5	TRBD2	TRBV5-6	CASSAGLAGEFETQYF
TRBJ2-7	NA	TRBV6-5	CASSLGTPREQYF
TRBJ1-2	NA	TRBV4-2	CASSQDRGQANYGYTF
TRBJ2-1	TRBD2	TRBV7-7	CASSSGTSGRLEQFF
TRBJ2-4	TRBD2	TRBV10-1	CASSKPSGRRVVHF
TRBJ2-1	TRBD2	TRBV10-1	CASSDIAGGLDEQFF
TRBJ2-6	NA	TRBV4-3	CASSRAIQGAGQLSSGANVLTF
TRBJ1-1	NA	TRBV29-1	CSVENRPNTEAFF
TRBJ1-1	NA	TRBV14	CASSQDMGGGTEAFF
TRBJ1-1	NA	TRBV28	CASSLVNTEAFF
TRBJ2-7	NA	TRBV5-1	CASSLVPGGDSYEQYF
TRBJ1-4	TRBD1	TRBV28	CASSPGQGYEKLFF
TRBJ1-1	NA	TRBV28	CASSLSREAFF
TRBJ1-1	NA	TRBV19	CASSWYGMNTEAFF
TRBJ2-1	NA	TRBV7-3	CASSRQPESSYNEQFF
TRBJ1-6	NA	TRBV30	CAWTVEAGSYNSPLHF
TRBJ1-2	TRBD1	TRBV18	CASSPPASGGSFGYTF
TRBJ1-4	NA	TRBV28	CASSFLPGEGRLEKLFF
TRBJ2-7	TRBD2	TRBV5-5	CASSSLAGGSYEQYF
TRBJ1-2	NA	TRBV7-2	CASSLVGGDYGYTF
TRBJ1-5	NA	TRBV6-1	CASSEVGGRLQPQHF
TRBJ1-5	NA	TRBV19	CASSGSWGGPSNQPQHF
TRBJ2-5	TRBD2	TRBV6-5	CASIAYLAGAETQYF
TRBJ2-2	NA	TRBV27	CASSLRGWPNTGELFF
TRBJ2-3	NA	TRBV11-2	CASSLGQGWDTQYF
TRBJ2-3	TRBD2	TRBV4-1	CASSQAPSGRVADTQYF
TRBJ2-7	TRBD2	TRBV10-3	CAISGTSGVGEQYF
TRBJ2-7	TRBD1	TRBV15	CATSRPGPGGSYEQYF
TRBJ2-6	TRBD1	TRBV5-1	CASSLALGGGANVLTF
TRBJ1-1	NA	TRBV30	CAWSVRPGVTEAFF
TRBJ2-4	TRBD1	TRBV6-5	CASSGQGSTKNIQYF
TRBJ2-1	TRBD2	TRBV7-3	CASSLRADRKNIAGGDYNEQFF
TRBJ1-2	NA	TRBV9	CASSVDPLVRTF